One sample yielded the 19 T cell receptor beta chains listed below, sequenced in a study of vaccination and CD4 T cells after COVID-19. Described treatment: approximately 9-day PBMC culture with coronavirus spike peptide pools or control peptides (ViraFEST assay). Their antigens remain unidentified. With the Oncomine TCR Beta short-read assay, DNA from cultured CD4+ T cells was sequenced. TCRdb recomputed calls from the PCR reads with MiXCR, one row per CDR3 protein. This sample yields 14,000 to 15,000 distinct CDR3 sequences, of which around 69% are seen a single time; 11% belongs to the top ten. What was sequenced was CD4+ T cells from blood, cultured in vitro. The receptors were gathered from a human donor who had recovered from COVID-19.

This chain uses TRBV18 with TRBJ2-2, with D unclear. The V end lost 5 bases, the J end lost 6 bases, and 13 bases lay between the germline ends. Germline V gene sequence: CDR1 KGHSH, CDR2 LQKENI. The CDR3 is made up of 14 amino acids. For the CDR3, the DNA is TGTGCCAGCTCAGCCGACCTTGACGCCGGGGAGCTGTTTTTT. Amino acid sequence: CASSADLDAGELFF.

The CDR3 protein is CASSIEMYTEAFF. CDR3 nucleotides: TGTGCCAGTAGTATAGAGATGTACACTGAAGCTTTCTTT. The chain links TRBV19 to TRBJ1-1; unclear D gene. The germline V gene encodes CDR1 LNHDA and CDR2 SQIVND (reference sequence). This CDR3 is 13 amino acids long. The V gene lost 0 bases and the J gene lost 3 bases, with 5 bases spanning the gap.

The J gene is TRBJ1-1, the V gene TRBV11-2; TRBD1 matches 8 bases. Germline loops: CDR1 SGHAT, CDR2 FQNNGV. The CDR3 is 15 residues long. The junction had 9 bases not matched to a gene; V was cut back by 4 bases and J by 5 bases. For the CDR3, the DNA is TGTGCCAGCAGCTATACCTACAGGGGGGAGACTGAAGCTTTCTTT. Protein product: CASSYTYRGETEAFF.

The rearrangement joins TRBV20-1 to TRBJ1-5; the D gene is possibly TRBD1 (6 bases). The germline gives CDR1 DFQATT, CDR2 SNEGSKA (reference sequence). Between the trimmed V and J ends, which lost 7 bases and 2 bases, there was a span of 12 bases. There are 13 residues in the CDR3. The CDR3 bases are TGCAGTGTGCGACAGGACGGCAATCAGCCCCAGCATTTT. Translation: CSVRQDGNQPQHF.

The chain uses TRBV7-2 and TRBJ1-5; D is unclear. The CDR3 is 14 residues long. CDR1 and CDR2 from the germline V gene are SGHTA and FQGNSA. Trimming shortened V by 3 bases and J by 4 bases, and 10 bases separated the two germline ends. The CDR3 sequence is CASSLGSLNQPQHF. The CDR3 nucleotides are TGTGCCAGCAGCTTGGGCAGTCTAAATCAGCCCCAGCATTTT.

This clonotype turned up a few times. CDR3 bases: TGCGCCAGCAGTCCGGGGGGCGACAATTCACCCCTCCACTTT. It is translated as CASSPGGDNSPLHF. The J gene is TRBJ1-6, the V gene TRBV10-1; perhaps TRBD1 as D (6 bases). This CDR3 has 14 amino acids. The V and J ends lost 5 bases and 7 bases respectively, with 12 bases between them. Germline-derived CDR1 and CDR2 are WNHNN and SYGVQD (reference sequence).

The V call is TRBV11-3, the J call TRBJ2-1, with 14 nucleotides matching TRBD2. The ends lost 6 bases at V and 8 bases at J; junction bases unmatched: 0. Germline V gives CDR1 SGHNT, CDR2 YENEEA. The CDR3 contains 13 residues. The CDR3 coding sequence is TGTGCCAGCAGGGGACTAGCGGGAGATGAGCAGTTCTTC. Protein: CASRGLAGDEQFF.

The genes are TRBV19 and TRBJ1-2, with unresolved D. Trimming stripped 1 base from V and 8 bases from J, with 11 bases between. CDR1 and CDR2 (germline): LNHDA, SQIVND (reference sequence). The CDR3 has 13 residues. The CDR3 DNA reads as TGTGCCAGTAGTATAGTTCGGGGAGGCGGCTACACCTTC. Translation: CASSIVRGGGYTF.

CDR3 bases: TGTGCCACCAGTGACCGGGGACGGGCCACAGATACGCAGTATTTT. Translation: CATSDRGRATDTQYF. The chain employs TRBV24-1 and TRBJ2-3, with D perhaps being TRBD1 or TRBD2 (5 bases each). The V gene's germline CDR1 is KGHDR and CDR2 SFDVKD. The germline V and J ends were trimmed by 4 bases and 2 bases, with 12 bases remaining between them. CDR3 length: 15 amino acids.

The J gene is TRBJ2-1, the V gene TRBV6-1; 8 bases are a match to TRBD2. The germline V gene has CDR1 MNHNS and CDR2 SASEGT. The CDR3 has 17 amino acids. Trimming cost V 6 bases and J 7 bases; bases outside gene matches: 17. As DNA, the CDR3 is TGTGCCAGCAGGGTTGCTAGCGGGTCTCACCATGGGAATGAGCAGTTCTTC. Translating gives CASRVASGSHHGNEQFF.

The chain recombines TRBV12-3 or TRBV12-4 with TRBJ1-2, with D possibly being TRBD1 (6 bases). Trimming pared 5 bases from V and 4 bases from J, leaving 11 bases between. This CDR3 has 13 amino acids. This CDR3 reads CASSRTAPYGYTF. The DNA for the CDR3 is TGTGCCAGCAGTCGGACAGCTCCCTATGGCTACACCTTC.

The rearrangement links TRBV28 to TRBJ2-3; D unclear. Trimming stripped 8 bases from V and 0 bases from J, with 9 bases between. The CDR3 spans 13 residues. Germline CDR1 is MDHEN and CDR2 is SYDVKM. The CDR3 spells CASLSTSTDTQYF. The CDR3 nucleotides are TGTGCCAGCCTAAGTACTAGCACAGATACGCAGTATTTT. The whole variable domain, filled in from reference TRBV28 and TRBJ2-3, reads DVKVTQSSRYLVKRTGEKVFLECVQDMDHENMFWYRQDPGLGLRLIYFSYDVKMKEKGDIPEGYSVSREKKERFSLILESASTNQTSMYLCASLSTSTDTQYFGPGTRLTVL.

The V and J genes are TRBV6-2 or TRBV6-3 and TRBJ2-7; 9 nucleotides align to TRBD2. CDR1 is MNHEY and CDR2 is SVGEGT in the germline V gene. Losses at the gene ends were 6 bases for V and 5 bases for J; bases not matched to a gene: 5. The CDR3 sequence is 13 residues long. CDR3 sequence (DNA): TGTGCCAGCAGCCGGGGACTAGCACACGAGCAGTACTTC. It codes for CASSRGLAHEQYF.

V usage is TRBV20-1 and J usage is TRBJ1-2; D call uncertain. V lost 3 bases to trimming and J lost 7 bases, with 6 bases between them. CDR1 and CDR2 from the germline V gene are DFQATT and SNEGSKA (reference sequence). This CDR3 is 10 amino acids long. CDR3 amino acids: CSARGIGYTF. For the CDR3, the DNA is TGCAGTGCTAGGGGGATTGGCTACACCTTC.

The chain joins TRBV19 to TRBJ1-2, with 7 nucleotides matching TRBD1. Germline V gene data show CDR1 as LNHDA and CDR2 as SQIVND (reference sequence). J was trimmed by 2 bases and V by 5 bases; bases with no gene match: 8. The CDR3 contains 15 residues. The CDR3 DNA follows: TGTGCCAGTAGTTTGACAGGGAGGGCGAACTATGGCTACACCTTC. This encodes CASSLTGRANYGYTF.

V and J are TRBV6-2 or TRBV6-3 and TRBJ2-7; perhaps TRBD2 as D (5 bases). CDR1 MNHEY and CDR2 SVGEGT come from the germline V gene. The CDR3 totals 11 residues. V gave up 6 bases and J gave up 6 bases, with 9 bases separating them. Written as DNA, the CDR3 is TGTGCCAGCAGGGACTGGACCGAGCAGTACTTC. This sequence encodes CASRDWTEQYF.

V is TRBV12-3 or TRBV12-4 and J is TRBJ1-5, with D maybe TRBD1 (5 bases). Trimming took 3 bases from V and 6 from J, leaving 15 bases between them. The CDR3 covers 15 residues. CDR3 in amino acids: CASSFRGQGGQPQHF. The CDR3 DNA sequence: TGTGCCAGCAGTTTTAGAGGGCAGGGAGGTCAGCCCCAGCATTTT.

The rearrangement uses TRBV20-1 and TRBJ2-5; 7 nucleotides line up with TRBD1. Germline V gene data show CDR1 as DFQATT and CDR2 as SNEGSKA (reference sequence). J was trimmed by 2 bases and V by 6 bases; bases with no gene match: 15. The CDR3 length is 16 residues. The CDR3 DNA follows: TGCAGTGCATTTCGGACAGGTCGGCTGGGGCAAGAGACCCAGTACTTC. Residues: CSAFRTGRLGQETQYF.

V is TRBV24-1 and J is TRBJ1-6; D remains unclear. The CDR3 runs 14 residues. Germline CDR1 KGHDR, CDR2 SFDVKD. The V and J ends lost 8 bases and 6 bases respectively, with 13 bases between them. Written as DNA, the CDR3 is TGTGCCACCAATAGAGAGGGCACTAATTCACCCCTCCACTTT. Protein sequence: CATNREGTNSPLHF.